These T cell receptor beta chains were read from a single sample in a study of CD4 T cells in relation to SARS-CoV-2 and coronaviruses. Their recognized antigens are unknown. The table came from immunoSEQ multiplex PCR; TCRdb's copy has only in-frame clones and leaves some out. The sample includes 25,000 to 30,000 clones, around 80% seen only once; the top ten take roughly a tenth. Material for sequencing was CD4+ T cells from PBMCs, cultured in vitro. These receptor sequences come from a human donor in good health. The CDR3 runs from the conserved cysteine through the conserved F or W. Fields, in order: clone size, D gene, CDR3 length, V gene, J gene, CDR3 protein, CDR3 DNA. A D gene is named only where the DNA matches it firmly. The size field is filled for only some rows; it gives once, few, many or a size class.

size: NA
D: NA
length: 14
V: TRBV6-1
J: TRBJ2-5
CDR3: CASSEDPGPETQYF
DNA: TGTGCCAGCAGTGAAGACCCGGGGCCGGAGACCCAGTACTTC

size: once
D: NA
length: 16
V: TRBV24-1
J: TRBJ2-7
CDR3: CATSERGPYYDYEQYF
DNA: TGTGCCACCAGTGAACGGGGACCCTACTACGACTACGAGCAGTACTTC

size: NA
D: TRBD1
length: 13
V: TRBV6-5
J: TRBJ2-5
CDR3: CASINRGSETQYF
DNA: TGTGCCAGCATCAACAGGGGGTCTGAGACCCAGTACTTC

size: NA
D: NA
length: 13
V: TRBV7-2
J: TRBJ1-1
CDR3: CASKLEPYTEAFF
DNA: TGTGCCAGCAAACTCGAACCTTACACTGAAGCTTTCTTT

size: few
D: NA
length: 14
V: TRBV7-6
J: TRBJ1-3
CDR3: CASSLEAGGNTIYF
DNA: TGTGCCAGCAGCTTAGAGGCAGGAGGAAACACCATATATTTT

size: few
D: TRBD2
length: 18
V: TRBV6-2/TRBV6-3
J: TRBJ2-1
CDR3: CASSYRGVAGGLYNEQFF
DNA: TGTGCCAGCAGTTACAGGGGAGTAGCGGGGGGTCTATACAATGAGCAGTTCTTC

size: NA
D: NA
length: 15
V: TRBV5-1
J: TRBJ2-7
CDR3: CASSYRQEPTYEQYF
DNA: TGCGCCAGCAGTTATAGACAGGAACCAACCTACGAGCAGTACTTC

size: once
D: NA
length: 14
V: TRBV19
J: TRBJ2-2
CDR3: CASRLGSHTGELFF
DNA: TGTGCCAGTCGCCTCGGGAGCCACACCGGGGAGCTGTTTTTT

size: NA
D: NA
length: 13
V: TRBV19
J: TRBJ1-5
CDR3: CASTRQGGQPQHF
DNA: TGTGCCAGTACCCGGCAGGGAGGTCAGCCCCAGCATTTT

size: NA
D: TRBD2
length: 19
V: TRBV4-3
J: TRBJ2-1
CDR3: CASSPSGTSGISSYNEQFF
DNA: TGCGCCAGCAGCCCATCCGGGACTAGCGGGATTAGCTCCTACAATGAGCAGTTCTTC

size: NA
D: TRBD1
length: 14
V: TRBV6-1
J: TRBJ1-2
CDR3: CASSEVRGGYGYTF
DNA: TGTGCCAGCAGTGAAGTCAGGGGGGGCTATGGCTACACCTTC

size: NA
D: TRBD1
length: 15
V: TRBV10-3
J: TRBJ2-1
CDR3: CAISLRGPTYNEQFF
DNA: TGTGCCATAAGTCTCAGGGGGCCAACCTACAATGAGCAGTTCTTC

size: few
D: NA
length: 16
V: TRBV9
J: TRBJ2-2
CDR3: CASSPLAGEGTGELFF
DNA: TGTGCCAGCAGCCCGCTGGCAGGGGAGGGAACCGGGGAGCTGTTTTTT

size: NA
D: NA
length: 14
V: TRBV10-1
J: TRBJ2-5
CDR3: CASSERAVGETQYF
DNA: TGCGCCAGCAGTGAAAGAGCGGTCGGGGAGACCCAGTACTTC

size: few
D: NA
length: 12
V: TRBV10-3
J: TRBJ1-4
CDR3: CAISESYVKLFF
DNA: TGTGCCATCAGTGAGTCGTACGTAAAACTGTTTTTT

size: NA
D: NA
length: 13
V: TRBV11-2
J: TRBJ2-1
CDR3: CASSLSGTGEQFF
DNA: TGTGCCAGCAGCTTATCGGGGACGGGAGAGCAGTTCTTC

size: NA
D: TRBD1
length: 15
V: TRBV27
J: TRBJ2-7
CDR3: CASSPDTGGPYEQYF
DNA: TGTGCCAGCAGCCCTGATACAGGGGGACCCTACGAGCAGTACTTC

size: few
D: NA
length: 16
V: TRBV6-5
J: TRBJ1-1
CDR3: CASSYSYQRTNTEAFF
DNA: TGTGCCAGCAGTTACTCGTATCAGCGGACGAACACTGAAGCTTTCTTT

size: NA
D: TRBD1
length: 12
V: TRBV13
J: TRBJ1-1
CDR3: CASSLEDRAAFF
DNA: TGTGCCAGCAGCTTGGAGGACAGGGCGGCTTTCTTT

size: NA
D: TRBD1
length: 16
V: TRBV7-6
J: TRBJ2-7
CDR3: CASSNPRQGKKYEQYF
DNA: TGTGCCAGCAGCAACCCACGACAGGGGAAGAAGTACGAGCAGTACTTC

size: NA
D: TRBD2
length: 19
V: TRBV4-3
J: TRBJ2-2
CDR3: CASSQDTSGRPLNTGELFF
DNA: TGCGCCAGCAGCCAAGATACCAGCGGGAGGCCTCTGAACACCGGGGAGCTGTTTTTT

size: NA
D: NA
length: 16
V: TRBV10-3
J: TRBJ2-7
CDR3: CAISGKQGESSYEQYF
DNA: TGTGCCATCAGTGGTAAACAGGGCGAAAGCTCCTACGAGCAGTACTTC

size: NA
D: TRBD2
length: 16
V: TRBV7-9
J: TRBJ2-3
CDR3: CASSPTSGGLTDTQYF
DNA: TGTGCCAGCAGCCCCACGAGCGGGGGTTTAACAGATACGCAGTATTTT

size: few
D: TRBD2
length: 15
V: TRBV7-2
J: TRBJ2-5
CDR3: CASSSGGEVSETQYF
DNA: TGTGCCAGCAGCTCTGGGGGGGAGGTTTCAGAGACCCAGTACTTC

size: once
D: NA
length: 15
V: TRBV6-2/TRBV6-3
J: TRBJ1-5
CDR3: CASSYSRQPGEPQHF
DNA: TGTGCCAGCAGTTACTCGAGACAGCCTGGGGAGCCCCAGCATTTT

size: NA
D: NA
length: 15
V: TRBV12-5
J: TRBJ1-4
CDR3: CASGFGDTTNEKLFF
DNA: TGTGCTAGTGGCTTTGGAGATACAACTAATGAAAAACTGTTTTTT

size: NA
D: NA
length: 12
V: TRBV24-1
J: TRBJ2-1
CDR3: CATSDPPGEQFF
DNA: TGTGCCACCAGTGACCCCCCAGGTGAGCAGTTCTTC

size: NA
D: NA
length: 20
V: TRBV12-5
J: TRBJ1-5
CDR3: CASGLLPGSWGDYSNQPQHF
DNA: TGTGCTAGTGGCCTCCTCCCCGGGTCATGGGGAGACTATAGCAATCAGCCCCAGCATTTT

size: NA
D: TRBD1
length: 15
V: TRBV5-1
J: TRBJ1-1
CDR3: CASSPRTGGVTEAFF
DNA: TGCGCCAGCAGCCCCCGGACAGGGGGAGTCACTGAAGCTTTCTTT

size: NA
D: NA
length: 21
V: TRBV21-1
J: TRBJ2-1
CDR3: CASSKDDRGIDPAFSYNEQFF
DNA: TGTGCCAGCAGCAAAGATGATCGAGGAATTGACCCGGCCTTCTCCTACAATGAGCAGTTCTTC

size: NA
D: NA
length: 13
V: TRBV5-6
J: TRBJ2-3
CDR3: CASSLAEGHTQYF
DNA: TGTGCCAGCAGCTTGGCTGAAGGACATACGCAGTATTTT

size: NA
D: TRBD2
length: 16
V: TRBV4-3
J: TRBJ2-2
CDR3: CASSQDGGVRTGELFF
DNA: TGCGCCAGCAGCCAAGATGGGGGGGTGAGGACCGGGGAGCTGTTTTTT

size: few
D: TRBD1
length: 14
V: TRBV6-6
J: TRBJ1-4
CDR3: CASRIGQGIEKLFF
DNA: TGTGCCAGCAGAATAGGACAGGGGATTGAAAAACTGTTTTTT

size: NA
D: NA
length: 15
V: TRBV30
J: TRBJ2-3
CDR3: CASNLGPRKTDTQYF
DNA: TGTGCCTCTAACTTAGGACCTCGGAAAACAGATACGCAGTATTTT

size: NA
D: NA
length: 16
V: TRBV4-3
J: TRBJ1-6
CDR3: CASSQDNDRRRSPLHF
DNA: TGCGCCAGCAGCCAAGATAATGACAGAAGGAGGTCACCCCTCCACTTT

size: NA
D: NA
length: 11
V: TRBV7-2
J: TRBJ2-5
CDR3: CASSLQETQYF
DNA: TGTGCCAGCAGCCTTCAAGAGACCCAGTACTTC

size: few
D: TRBD2
length: 17
V: TRBV18
J: TRBJ2-3
CDR3: CASSPPESLAGTDTQYF
DNA: TGTGCCAGCTCACCACCCGAATCTCTAGCGGGCACAGATACGCAGTATTTT

size: NA
D: NA
length: 16
V: TRBV6-1
J: TRBJ2-5
CDR3: CASSELAVKSQETQYF
DNA: TGTGCCAGCAGTGAATTGGCAGTTAAGAGTCAAGAGACCCAGTACTTC

size: NA
D: NA
length: 14
V: TRBV7-2
J: TRBJ1-3
CDR3: CASSLEAYGNTIYF
DNA: TGTGCCAGCAGCTTAGAGGCTTATGGAAACACCATATATTTT

size: NA
D: TRBD1
length: 14
V: TRBV6-6
J: TRBJ1-5
CDR3: CASSGTGGSQPQHF
DNA: TGTGCCAGCAGTGGGACAGGGGGCTCTCAGCCCCAGCATTTT

size: NA
D: NA
length: 16
V: TRBV5-1
J: TRBJ2-1
CDR3: CASIPGLGVHYNEQFF
DNA: TGCGCCAGCATCCCGGGGTTGGGGGTCCATTACAATGAGCAGTTCTTC

size: NA
D: TRBD2
length: 16
V: TRBV5-1
J: TRBJ2-5
CDR3: CASSDASGGPQETQYF
DNA: TGCGCCAGCAGCGACGCTAGCGGGGGGCCACAAGAGACCCAGTACTTC

size: NA
D: NA
length: 14
V: TRBV19
J: TRBJ2-3
CDR3: CASSIQISTDTQYF
DNA: TGTGCCAGTAGTATACAGATCAGCACAGATACGCAGTATTTT

size: NA
D: NA
length: 14
V: TRBV19
J: TRBJ1-1
CDR3: CASSIQPGTPRAFF
DNA: TGTGCCAGTAGTATACAACCCGGGACCCCCAGAGCTTTCTTT

size: NA
D: TRBD1
length: 13
V: TRBV29-1
J: TRBJ1-1
CDR3: CSVAGTGDTEAFF
DNA: TGCAGCGTAGCCGGGACAGGGGACACTGAAGCTTTCTTT

size: NA
D: NA
length: 13
V: TRBV7-2
J: TRBJ2-3
CDR3: CASTPSAADTQYF
DNA: TGTGCCAGCACCCCCTCAGCGGCAGATACGCAGTATTTT

size: NA
D: NA
length: 13
V: TRBV10-3
J: TRBJ2-3
CDR3: CAISEGDPDTQYF
DNA: TGTGCCATCAGTGAGGGAGACCCAGATACGCAGTATTTT

size: NA
D: TRBD2
length: 14
V: TRBV5-4
J: TRBJ2-1
CDR3: CASSPGTSPNEQFF
DNA: TGTGCCAGCAGCCCCGGGACTAGTCCCAATGAGCAGTTCTTC

size: NA
D: NA
length: 13
V: TRBV19
J: TRBJ1-1
CDR3: CASSVSGLSEAFF
DNA: TGTGCCAGTAGTGTTTCCGGGCTATCTGAAGCTTTCTTT

size: NA
D: NA
length: 11
V: TRBV6-5
J: TRBJ1-1
CDR3: CASSKNTEAFF
DNA: TGTGCCAGCAGCAAAAACACTGAAGCTTTCTTT

size: NA
D: TRBD1
length: 15
V: TRBV19
J: TRBJ2-2
CDR3: CASSADRVQTGELFF
DNA: TGTGCCAGTAGTGCGGACAGGGTTCAGACCGGGGAGCTGTTTTTT

size: NA
D: NA
length: 14
V: TRBV2
J: TRBJ2-3
CDR3: CASRLDTTPDTQYF
DNA: TGTGCCAGCCGGCTGGACACAACCCCCGATACGCAGTATTTT

size: NA
D: NA
length: 15
V: TRBV2
J: TRBJ1-1
CDR3: CASIAFAGENTEAFF
DNA: TGTGCCAGCATAGCCTTTGCGGGGGAGAACACTGAAGCTTTCTTT